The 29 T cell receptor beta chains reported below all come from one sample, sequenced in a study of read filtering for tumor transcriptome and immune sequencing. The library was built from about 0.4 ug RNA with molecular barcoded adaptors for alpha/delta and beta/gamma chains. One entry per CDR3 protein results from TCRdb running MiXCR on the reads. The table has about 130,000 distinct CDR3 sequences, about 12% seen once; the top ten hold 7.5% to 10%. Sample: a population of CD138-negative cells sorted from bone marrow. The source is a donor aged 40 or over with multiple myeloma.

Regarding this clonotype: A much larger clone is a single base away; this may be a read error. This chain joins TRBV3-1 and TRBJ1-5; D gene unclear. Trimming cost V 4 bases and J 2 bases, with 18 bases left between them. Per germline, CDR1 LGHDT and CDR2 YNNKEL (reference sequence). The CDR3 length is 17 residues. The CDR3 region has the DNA TGTGCCAGCAGCCCAGATTATGTCCGGACGGGCAATCAGCCCCAGCATTTT. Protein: CASSPDYVRTGNQPQHF.

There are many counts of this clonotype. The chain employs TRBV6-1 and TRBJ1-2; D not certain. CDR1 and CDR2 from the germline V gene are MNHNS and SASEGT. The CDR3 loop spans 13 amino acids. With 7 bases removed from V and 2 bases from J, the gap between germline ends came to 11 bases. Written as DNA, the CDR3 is TGTGCCAGCACCGTGCATAGGAACTATGGCTACACCTTC. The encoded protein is CASTVHRNYGYTF.

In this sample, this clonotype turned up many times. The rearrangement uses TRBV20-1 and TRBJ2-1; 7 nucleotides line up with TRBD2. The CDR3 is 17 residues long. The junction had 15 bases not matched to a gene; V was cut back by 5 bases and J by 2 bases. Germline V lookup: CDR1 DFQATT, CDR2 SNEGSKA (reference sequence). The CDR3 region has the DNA TGCAGTGCTTCCCCCTGGGCTAGCGGACTTCCCTACAATGAGCAGTTCTTC. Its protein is CSASPWASGLPYNEQFF.

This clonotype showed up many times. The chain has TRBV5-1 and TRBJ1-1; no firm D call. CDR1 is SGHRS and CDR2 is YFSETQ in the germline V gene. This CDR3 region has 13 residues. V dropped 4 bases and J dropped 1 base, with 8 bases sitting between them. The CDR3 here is CASSPDWNTEAFF. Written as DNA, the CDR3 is TGCGCCAGCAGCCCGGACTGGAACACTGAAGCTTTCTTT.

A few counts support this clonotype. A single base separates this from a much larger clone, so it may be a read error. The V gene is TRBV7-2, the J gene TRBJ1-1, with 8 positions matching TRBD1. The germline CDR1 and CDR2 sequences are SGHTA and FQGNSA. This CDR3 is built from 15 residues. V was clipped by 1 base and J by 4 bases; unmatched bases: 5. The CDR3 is CASSLGAGGLTEAFF. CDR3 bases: TGTGCCAGCAGCTTAGGGGCAGGGGGCCTCACTGAAGCTTTCTTT.

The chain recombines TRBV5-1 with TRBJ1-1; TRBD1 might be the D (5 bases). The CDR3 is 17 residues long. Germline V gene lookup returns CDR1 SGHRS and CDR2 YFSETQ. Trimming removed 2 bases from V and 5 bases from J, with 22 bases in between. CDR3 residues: CASSLLGTPAGGTEAFF. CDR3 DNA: TGCGCCAGCAGCTTACTAGGGACGCCAGCGGGGGGGACTGAAGCTTTCTTT.

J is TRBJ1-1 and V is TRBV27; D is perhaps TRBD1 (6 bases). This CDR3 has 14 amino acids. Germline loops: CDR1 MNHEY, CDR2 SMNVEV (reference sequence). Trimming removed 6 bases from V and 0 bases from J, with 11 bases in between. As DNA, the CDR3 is TGTGCCAGCAGATCCGGGACACTGAACACTGAAGCTTTCTTT. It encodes CASRSGTLNTEAFF.

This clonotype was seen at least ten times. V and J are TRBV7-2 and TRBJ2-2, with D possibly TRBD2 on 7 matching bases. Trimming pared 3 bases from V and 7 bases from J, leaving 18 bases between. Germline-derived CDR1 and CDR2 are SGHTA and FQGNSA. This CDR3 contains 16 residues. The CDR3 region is CASSLVGGPGLGELFF. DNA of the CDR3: TGTGCCAGCAGCTTGGTCGGGGGGCCCGGTCTCGGGGAGCTGTTTTTT.

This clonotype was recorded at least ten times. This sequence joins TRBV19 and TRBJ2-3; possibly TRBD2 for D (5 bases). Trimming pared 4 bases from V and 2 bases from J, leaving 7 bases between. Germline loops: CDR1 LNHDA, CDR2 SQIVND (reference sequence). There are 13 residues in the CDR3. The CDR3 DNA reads TGTGCCAGTAGTAACGGGATCACAGATACGCAGTATTTT. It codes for CASSNGITDTQYF.

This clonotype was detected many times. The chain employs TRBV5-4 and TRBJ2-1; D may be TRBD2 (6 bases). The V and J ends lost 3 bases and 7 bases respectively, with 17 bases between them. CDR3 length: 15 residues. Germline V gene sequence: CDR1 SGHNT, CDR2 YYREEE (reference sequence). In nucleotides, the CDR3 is TGTGCCAGCAGCTCGGGACTGGGGGGTGATAATGAGCAGTTCTTC. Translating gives CASSSGLGGDNEQFF.

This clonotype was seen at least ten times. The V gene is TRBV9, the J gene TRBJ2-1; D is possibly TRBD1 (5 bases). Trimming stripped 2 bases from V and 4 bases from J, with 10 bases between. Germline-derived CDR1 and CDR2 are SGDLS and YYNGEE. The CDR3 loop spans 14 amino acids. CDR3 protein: CASSVGHFYNEQFF. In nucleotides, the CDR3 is TGTGCCAGCAGCGTCGGACATTTTTACAATGAGCAGTTCTTC.

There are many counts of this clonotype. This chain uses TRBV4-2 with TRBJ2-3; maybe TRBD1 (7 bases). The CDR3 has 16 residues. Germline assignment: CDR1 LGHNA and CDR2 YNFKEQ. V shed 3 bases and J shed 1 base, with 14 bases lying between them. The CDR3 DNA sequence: TGTGCCAGCAGCCAGCCCAGGGGGGAGGGCACAGATACGCAGTATTTT. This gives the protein CASSQPRGEGTDTQYF.

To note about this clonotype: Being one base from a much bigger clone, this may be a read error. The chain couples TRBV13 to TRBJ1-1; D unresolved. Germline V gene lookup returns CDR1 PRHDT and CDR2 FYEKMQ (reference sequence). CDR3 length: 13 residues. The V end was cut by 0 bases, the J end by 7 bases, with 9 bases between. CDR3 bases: TGTGCCAGCAGCTTAGGCGGACGGATTGAAGCTTTCTTT. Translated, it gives CASSLGGRIEAFF.

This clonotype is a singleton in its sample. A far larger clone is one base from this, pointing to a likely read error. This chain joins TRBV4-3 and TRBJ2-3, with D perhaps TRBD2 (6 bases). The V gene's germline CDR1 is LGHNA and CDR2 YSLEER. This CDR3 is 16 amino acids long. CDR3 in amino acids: CASNQERADGTDTQYF. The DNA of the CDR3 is TGCGCCAGCAACCAAGAGCGGGCAGATGGGACAGATACGCAGTATTTT.

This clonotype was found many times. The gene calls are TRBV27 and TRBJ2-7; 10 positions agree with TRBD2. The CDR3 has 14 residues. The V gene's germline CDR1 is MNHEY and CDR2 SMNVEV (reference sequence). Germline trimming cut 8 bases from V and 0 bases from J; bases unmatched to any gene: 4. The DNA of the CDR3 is TGTGCCAGCGGTGCTAGCGGGAGCTCCTACGAGCAGTACTTC. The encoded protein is CASGASGSSYEQYF.

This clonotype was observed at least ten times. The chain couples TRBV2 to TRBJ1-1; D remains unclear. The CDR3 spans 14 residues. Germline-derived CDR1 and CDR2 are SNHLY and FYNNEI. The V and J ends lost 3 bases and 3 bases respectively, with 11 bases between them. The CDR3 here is CASSDPGEDTEAFF. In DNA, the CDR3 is TGTGCCAGCAGTGATCCCGGGGAGGACACTGAAGCTTTCTTT.

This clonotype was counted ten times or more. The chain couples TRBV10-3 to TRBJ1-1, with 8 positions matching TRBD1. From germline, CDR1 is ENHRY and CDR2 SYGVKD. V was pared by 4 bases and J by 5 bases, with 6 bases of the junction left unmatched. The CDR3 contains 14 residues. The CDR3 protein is CAISVETGETEAFF. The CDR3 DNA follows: TGTGCCATCAGTGTCGAGACAGGGGAGACTGAAGCTTTCTTT.

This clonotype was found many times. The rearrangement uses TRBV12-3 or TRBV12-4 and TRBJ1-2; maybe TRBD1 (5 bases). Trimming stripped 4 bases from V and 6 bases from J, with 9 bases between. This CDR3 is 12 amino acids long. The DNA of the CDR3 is TGTGCCAGCAGTTCGGGACGAGATGGCTACACCTTC. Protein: CASSSGRDGYTF.

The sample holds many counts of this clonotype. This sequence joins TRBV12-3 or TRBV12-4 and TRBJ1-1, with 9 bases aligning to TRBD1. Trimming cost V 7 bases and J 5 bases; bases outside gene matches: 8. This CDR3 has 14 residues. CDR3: CASTNTGTGTEAFF. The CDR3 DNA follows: TGTGCCAGCACCAATACCGGGACAGGGACTGAAGCTTTCTTT.

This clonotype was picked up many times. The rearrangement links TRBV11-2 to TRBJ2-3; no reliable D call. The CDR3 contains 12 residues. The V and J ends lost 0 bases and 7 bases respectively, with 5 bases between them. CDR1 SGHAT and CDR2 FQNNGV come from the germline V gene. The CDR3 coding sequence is TGTGCCAGCAGCTTAGACGCCAATACGCAGTATTTT. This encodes CASSLDANTQYF.

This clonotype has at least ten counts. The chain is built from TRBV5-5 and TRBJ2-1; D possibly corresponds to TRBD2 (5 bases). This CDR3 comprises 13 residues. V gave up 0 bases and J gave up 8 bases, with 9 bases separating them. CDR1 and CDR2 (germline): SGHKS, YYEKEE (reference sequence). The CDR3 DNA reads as TGTGCCAGCAGCTTGGGGACTCGCGATGAGCAGTTCTTC. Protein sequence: CASSLGTRDEQFF.

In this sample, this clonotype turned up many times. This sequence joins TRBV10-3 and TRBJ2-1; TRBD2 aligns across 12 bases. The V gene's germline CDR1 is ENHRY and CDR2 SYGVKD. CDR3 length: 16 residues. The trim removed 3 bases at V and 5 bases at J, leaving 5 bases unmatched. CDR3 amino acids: CAISELAGGADNEQFF. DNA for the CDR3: TGTGCCATCAGTGAACTAGCGGGAGGCGCGGACAATGAGCAGTTCTTC.

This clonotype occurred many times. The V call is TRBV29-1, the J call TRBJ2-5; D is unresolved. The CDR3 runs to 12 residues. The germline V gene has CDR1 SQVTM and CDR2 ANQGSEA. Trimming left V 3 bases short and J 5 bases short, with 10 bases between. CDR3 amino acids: CSVEFLGETQYF. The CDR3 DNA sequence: TGCAGCGTTGAGTTCCTAGGGGAGACCCAGTACTTC.

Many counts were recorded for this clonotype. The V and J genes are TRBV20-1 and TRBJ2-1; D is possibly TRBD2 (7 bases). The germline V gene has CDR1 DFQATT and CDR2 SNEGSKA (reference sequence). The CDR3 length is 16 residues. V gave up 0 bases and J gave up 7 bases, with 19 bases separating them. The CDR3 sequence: CSARDPGGRERNEQFF. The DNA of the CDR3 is TGCAGTGCTAGAGATCCTGGGGGGCGGGAGAGAAATGAGCAGTTCTTC.

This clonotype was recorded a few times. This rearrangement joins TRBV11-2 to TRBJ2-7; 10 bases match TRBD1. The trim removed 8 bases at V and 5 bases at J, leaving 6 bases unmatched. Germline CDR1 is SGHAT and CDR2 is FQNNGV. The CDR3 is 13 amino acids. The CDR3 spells CASRKTGGHEQYF. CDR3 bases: TGTGCCAGCCGTAAGACAGGGGGCCACGAGCAGTACTTC.

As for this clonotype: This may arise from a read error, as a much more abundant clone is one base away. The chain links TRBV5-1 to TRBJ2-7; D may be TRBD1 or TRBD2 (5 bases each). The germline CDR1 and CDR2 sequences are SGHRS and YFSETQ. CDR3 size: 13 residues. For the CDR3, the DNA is TGCGCCTGCAGCGGACACAAGGCCTACGAGCAGTACTTC. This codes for CACSGHKAYEQYF.

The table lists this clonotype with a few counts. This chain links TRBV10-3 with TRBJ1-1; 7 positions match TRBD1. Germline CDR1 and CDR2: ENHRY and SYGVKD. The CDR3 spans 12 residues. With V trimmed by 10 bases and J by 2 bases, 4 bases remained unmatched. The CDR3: CATRTGNTEAFF. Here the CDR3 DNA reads TGTGCCACGCGGACAGGTAACACTGAAGCTTTCTTT.

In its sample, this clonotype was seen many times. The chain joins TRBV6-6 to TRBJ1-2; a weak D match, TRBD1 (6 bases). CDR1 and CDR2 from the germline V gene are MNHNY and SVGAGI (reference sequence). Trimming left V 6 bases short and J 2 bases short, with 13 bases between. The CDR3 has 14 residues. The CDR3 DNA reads TGTGCCAGCAGACCCAGGGGCTTGAACTATGGCTACACCTTC. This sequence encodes CASRPRGLNYGYTF.

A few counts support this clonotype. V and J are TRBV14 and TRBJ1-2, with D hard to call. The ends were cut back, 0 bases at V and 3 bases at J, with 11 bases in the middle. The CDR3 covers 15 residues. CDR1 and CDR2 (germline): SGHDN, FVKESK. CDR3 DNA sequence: TGTGCCAGCAGCCAAGATGGAGGTTTCCACTATGGCTACACCTTC. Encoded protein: CASSQDGGFHYGYTF.